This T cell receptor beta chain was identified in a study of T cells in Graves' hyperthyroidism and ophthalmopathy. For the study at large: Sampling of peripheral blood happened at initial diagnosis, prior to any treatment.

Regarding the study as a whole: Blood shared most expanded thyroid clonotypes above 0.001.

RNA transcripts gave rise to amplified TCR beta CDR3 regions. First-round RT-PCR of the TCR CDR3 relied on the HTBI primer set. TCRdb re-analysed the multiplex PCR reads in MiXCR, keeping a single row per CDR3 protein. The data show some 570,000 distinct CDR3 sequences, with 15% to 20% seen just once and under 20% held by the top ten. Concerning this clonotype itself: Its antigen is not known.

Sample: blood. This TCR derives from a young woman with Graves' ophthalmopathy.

The CDR3 protein is CASSKGVGGYTF. The CDR3 coding sequence is TGTGCCAGCAGTAAAGGGGTAGGTGGCTACACCTTC. The rearrangement uses TRBV27 and TRBJ1-2, with D perhaps matching TRBD1 (5 bases). CDR1 and CDR2 (germline): MNHEY, SMNVEV (reference sequence). The V end lost 5 bases, the J end lost 7 bases, and 11 bases lay between the germline ends. The CDR3 consists of 12 residues.